The T cell receptor beta chain described here comes from a study of control samples from healthy donors and cancer patients. The CDR3 length is 15 residues. CDR1 is SGHNT, CDR2 YYREEE, per germline (reference sequence). V was cut by 3 bases and J by 7 bases, with 17 bases left in between. The repertoire was sequenced with immunoSEQ multiplex PCR; TCRdb's copy has only in-frame clones and lacks some. The repertoire holds around 190,000 clones, with 90% as singletons. The rearrangement uses TRBV5-4 and TRBJ2-1; D possibly corresponds to TRBD2 (6 bases). The material sequenced was blood. The receptor was derived from a woman aged 45-65 years in good health. The CDR3 sequence: CASSSASALWNEQFF. CDR3 in DNA: TGTGCCAGCAGCTCGGCTAGCGCCCTTTGGAATGAGCAGTTCTTC.